This TCR beta chain came from a study of regulatory T cells in long-lasting Graves disease. Study-level points and caveats: With a small sample size, accuracy may have been reduced.

Germline loops: CDR1 MGHRA, CDR2 YSYEKL. The V end lost 2 bases, the J end lost 5 bases, and 19 bases lay between the germline ends. The CDR3 totals 17 residues. This clonotype has a handful of counts. Its specificity is unknown. Indicated time point: newly diagnosed GD, antithyroid drugs for less than 3 months. After RNA was extracted from PBMCs, the TCR library was made from it. With iRepertoire HTBI primers and Arm-PCR of CDR3 regions, TCR beta libraries were built. In the original workflow: Identified segments across samples numbered 60 or so TRBV and more than 11 TRBJ. TCRdb fed the multiplex PCR reads into MiXCR, producing one record per CDR3 protein. TCRdb assigned the V and J calls; the authors' analysis was not used. The table has about 540,000 distinct CDR3 sequences, approximately 12% seen once. This same sample was also part of a study on T cells in Graves' hyperthyroidism and ophthalmopathy. From that paper: A lack of ophthalmopathy progression within 18 months defined stable Graves' hyperthyroidism. Among clonotypes expanded in thyroid above 0.001, most were also found in blood.

The gene calls are TRBV4-1 and TRBJ2-1; perhaps TRBD2 as D (6 bases). This sequence was found in a man aged 25 to 40 with Graves disease. The specimen was peripheral blood mononuclear cells (PBMCs), collected at new diagnosis, from a patient treated with antithyroid drugs. In nucleotides, the CDR3 is TGCGCCAGCAGCCAAAAAGGGGAACGGGAGTTAGACAATGAGCAGTTCTTC. It translates to CASSQKGERELDNEQFF.